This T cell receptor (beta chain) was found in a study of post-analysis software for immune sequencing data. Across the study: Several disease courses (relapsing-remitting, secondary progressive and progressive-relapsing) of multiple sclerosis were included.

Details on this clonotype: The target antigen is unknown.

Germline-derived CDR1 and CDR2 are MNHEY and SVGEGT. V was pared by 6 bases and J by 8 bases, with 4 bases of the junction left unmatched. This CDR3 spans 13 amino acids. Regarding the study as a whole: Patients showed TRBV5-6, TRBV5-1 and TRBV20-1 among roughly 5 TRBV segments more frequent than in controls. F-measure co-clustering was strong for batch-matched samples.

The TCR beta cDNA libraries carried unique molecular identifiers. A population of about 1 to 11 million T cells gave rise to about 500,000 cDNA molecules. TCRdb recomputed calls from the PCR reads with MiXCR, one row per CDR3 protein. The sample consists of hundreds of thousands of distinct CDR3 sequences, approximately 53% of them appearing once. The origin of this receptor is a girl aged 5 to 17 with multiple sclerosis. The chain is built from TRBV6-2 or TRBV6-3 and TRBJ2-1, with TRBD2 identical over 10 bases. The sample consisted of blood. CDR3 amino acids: CASRGLAYHEQFF. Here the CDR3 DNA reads TGTGCCAGCAGGGGACTAGCGTATCATGAGCAGTTCTTC.